The 10 T cell receptor beta chains below come from one sample, sequenced in a study of T cell changes during pregnancy in multiple sclerosis. Produced via immunoSEQ multiplex PCR; TCRdb's table is partial and in-frame only. The sample carries fewer than 45,000 clones, 91% recorded once. The sequencing here drew on CD4+ T cells from peripheral blood mononuclear cells, taken in the third trimester of pregnancy. Source of these receptors: a female donor in good health, enrolled as a control in a pregnancy study.

The rearrangement links TRBV11-2 to TRBJ2-1; D perhaps matches TRBD1 (5 bases). CDR1 is SGHAT, CDR2 FQNNGV, per germline. V was shortened by 5 bases and J by 15 bases, with 14 bases between the two germline ends. CDR3 size: 11 residues. CDR3 DNA: TGTGCCAGCAGCCTTGGGCAGGGTCGGTTCTTC. This gives the protein CASSLGQGRFF.

The chain carries TRBV7-2 and TRBJ2-3; 14 positions match TRBD2. The CDR3 has 17 residues. Germline CDR1 SGHTA, CDR2 FQGNSA. V dropped 1 base and J dropped 5; count of bases not matched to a gene: 5. CDR3 nucleotides: TGTGCCAGCAGCTTAGGACTAGCGGGAGGGCGAGGAGATACGCAGTATTTT. Protein sequence: CASSLGLAGGRGDTQYF.

The rearrangement joins TRBV28 to TRBJ2-1, with TRBD2 matching over 9 bases. V dropped 1 base and J dropped 2; count of bases not matched to a gene: 3. Germline CDR1 MDHEN, CDR2 SYDVKM. This CDR3 has 16 amino acids. CDR3 DNA sequence: TGTGCCAGCAGTTTATATGGCGGGAGGGCCTACAATGAGCAGTTCTTC. Translation gives CASSLYGGRAYNEQFF.

This rearrangement joins TRBV7-9 to TRBJ1-6; no clear D. The CDR3 sequence is 17 residues long. Germline V lookup: CDR1 SEHNR, CDR2 FQNEAQ (reference sequence). The ends were cut back, 1 base at V and 0 bases at J, with 10 bases in the middle. The CDR3 reads CASSLGAGSSYNSPLHF. DNA for the CDR3: TGTGCCAGCAGCTTAGGAGCCGGTAGCTCCTATAATTCACCCCTCCACTTT. Supplemented by reference TRBV7-9 and TRBJ1-6, the full variable domain reads DTGVSQNPRHKITKRGQNVTFRCDPISEHNRLYWYRQTLGQGPEFLTYFQNEAQLEKSRLLSDRFSAERPKGSFSTLEIQRTEQGDSAMYLCASSLGAGSSYNSPLHFGNGTRLTVT.

This chain connects TRBV7-2 to TRBJ2-6; D is perhaps TRBD2 (5 bases). Germline V gives CDR1 SGHTA, CDR2 FQGNSA. Trimming left V 6 bases short and J 4 bases short, with 7 bases between. CDR3 size: 13 residues. For the CDR3, the DNA is TGTGCCAGCAGATCGGGAGGGGCCAACGTCCTGACTTTC. Translated: CASRSGGANVLTF.

The V call is TRBV5-6, the J call TRBJ2-7; 8 positions match TRBD2. Trimming took 3 bases from V and 2 from J; bases not matched to a gene: 4. CDR3 length equals 14 residues. Germline-derived CDR1 and CDR2 are SGHDT and YYEEEE. As DNA, the CDR3 is TGTGCCAGCAGCTGGACGGGACTAGCCTACGAGCAGTACTTC. Protein product: CASSWTGLAYEQYF.

The V gene is TRBV7-9, the J gene TRBJ2-4; TRBD1 might be the D (5 bases). V gave up 5 bases and J gave up 0 bases, with 17 bases separating them. CDR3 length: 17 residues. Germline V gene data show CDR1 as SEHNR and CDR2 as FQNEAQ (reference sequence). The CDR3 spells CASSPTGPDPAKNIQYF. DNA of the CDR3: TGTGCCAGCAGCCCCACAGGACCGGACCCAGCCAAAAACATTCAGTACTTC.

This sequence joins TRBV6-4 and TRBJ2-5; maybe TRBD1 (6 bases). The CDR3 loop spans 15 amino acids. Germline V CDR1 and CDR2: MRHNA, SNTAGT. Trimming took 7 bases from V and 8 from J, leaving 23 bases between them. CDR3 residues: CASKGDGLQEETQYF. The CDR3 DNA reads as TGTGCCAGCAAGGGGGACGGTCTACAAGAGGAAACCCAGTACTTC.

The chain has TRBV9 and TRBJ1-1, with D perhaps TRBD1 (6 bases). Germline-derived CDR1 and CDR2 are SGDLS and YYNGEE. With 4 bases removed from V and 6 bases from J, the gap between germline ends came to 13 bases. The CDR3 spans 13 residues. The chain's CDR3 is CASSTQGLAEAFF. The CDR3 coding sequence is TGTGCCAGCAGCACACAGGGTTTGGCTGAAGCTTTCTTT.

This clone was seen only once. The J gene is TRBJ1-6, the V gene TRBV19; D might be TRBD1 (6 bases). This CDR3 is built from 16 residues. V lost 5 bases, J lost 1 base, and 12 bases lay in between. Germline lookup yields CDR1 LNHDA and CDR2 SQIVND (reference sequence). CDR3 in DNA: TGTGCCAGTAGTTTGGACAGCATTTCCTATAATTCACCCCTCCACTTT. Translated, it gives CASSLDSISYNSPLHF. Looking up the rest from reference TRBV19 and TRBJ1-6 gives the full variable domain: DGGITQSPKYLFRKEGQNVTLSCEQNLNHDAMYWYRQDPGQGLRLIYYSQIVNDFQKGDIAEGYSVSREKKESFPLTVTSAQKNPTAFYLCASSLDSISYNSPLHFGNGTRLTVT.